What follows are 7 T cell receptor beta chains derived from one specimen sequenced in a study of T-cell memory formation after mild COVID-19. Each CDR3 protein is one row after TCRdb ran MiXCR on the 5' RACE reads. The top ten clones hold roughly 8.3% of a sample with around 510,000 distinct CDR3 sequences, less than 25% of them seen once. The specimen sequenced was PBMCs or a T cell subset sorted from them (not recorded which). The receptors shown here come from an adult woman who had mild COVID-19 (a few samples of this study predate the infection). Cell type and time point are not known.

The chain uses TRBV24-1 and TRBJ2-7; D is possibly TRBD1 or TRBD2 (6 bases each). Deletions cut 4 bases from V and 7 bases from J, with 13 bases between. Germline V gene sequence: CDR1 KGHDR, CDR2 SFDVKD. The CDR3 sequence is 13 residues long. This CDR3 reads CATSEGKGGEQYF. The CDR3 nucleotides read TGTGCCACCAGTGAAGGGAAGGGGGGAGAGCAGTACTTC.

The CDR3 is CASSSGLNSYNEQFF. CDR3 bases: TGTGCCAGCAGCTCCGGGCTGAACTCCTACAATGAGCAGTTCTTC. The rearrangement uses TRBV7-8 and TRBJ2-1; the D is unclear. The V end was cut by 4 bases, the J end by 0 bases, with 10 bases between. Germline loops: CDR1 SGHVS, CDR2 FQNEAQ. This CDR3 is 15 amino acids long. Together with reference TRBV7-8 and TRBJ2-1, the CDR3 gives the full variable domain: GAGVSQSPRYKVAKRGQDVALRCDPISGHVSLFWYQQALGQGPEFLTYFQNEAQLDKSGLPSDRFFAERPEGSVSTLKIQRTQQEDSAVYLCASSSGLNSYNEQFFGPGTRLTVL.

This clonotype was detected a few times. The chain links TRBV6-2 or TRBV6-3 to TRBJ2-1; 8 positions agree with TRBD2. The CDR3 totals 16 residues. Germline loops: CDR1 MNHEY, CDR2 SVGEGT. J gave up 4 bases and V 2 bases, and 7 bases lay outside the gene matches. CDR3 in DNA: TGTGCCAGCAGTTACCTCGGGGGGGGCCCTTACAATGAGCAGTTCTTC. The encoded protein is CASSYLGGGPYNEQFF.

The rearrangement uses TRBV10-3 and TRBJ2-1; D is ambiguous. The CDR3 spans 16 residues. Trimming pared 4 bases from V and 1 base from J, leaving 14 bases between. CDR1 ENHRY and CDR2 SYGVKD come from the germline V gene. This CDR3 reads CAISGLWATSYNEQFF. Written as DNA, the CDR3 is TGTGCCATCAGTGGTTTGTGGGCTACATCCTACAATGAGCAGTTCTTC.

This clonotype has only a few counts. The chain combines TRBV9 with TRBJ2-5; D not certain. Trimming removed 0 bases at V and 4 bases at J, with 13 bases between. Germline V lookup: CDR1 SGDLS, CDR2 YYNGEE. The length of the CDR3 is 15 residues. The CDR3 here is CASSVGLVGGETQYF. CDR3 coding DNA: TGTGCCAGCAGCGTAGGGCTAGTCGGCGGAGAGACCCAGTACTTC. The full variable domain, its missing parts supplied by reference TRBV9 and TRBJ2-5, is DSGVTQTPKHLITATGQRVTLRCSPRSGDLSVYWYQQSLDQGLQFLIQYYNGEERAKGNILERFSAQQFPDLHSELNLSSLELGDSALYFCASSVGLVGGETQYFGPGTRLLVL.

This clonotype has a handful of counts. The chain employs TRBV18 and TRBJ2-1; possibly TRBD2 for D (5 bases). The CDR3 totals 14 residues. CDR1 is KGHSH, CDR2 LQKENI, per germline. Trimming shortened V by 1 base and J by 8 bases, and 12 bases separated the two germline ends. The CDR3 DNA is TGTGCCAGCTCACCACAAGGGAGACGGGATGAGCAGTTCTTC. Encoded protein: CASSPQGRRDEQFF. The variable domain in full, completed from reference TRBV18 and TRBJ2-1, reads NAGVMQNPRHLVRRRGQEARLRCSPMKGHSHVYWYRQLPEEGLKFMVYLQKENIIDESGMPKERFSAEFPKEGPSILRIQQVVRGDSAAYFCASSPQGRRDEQFFGPGTRLTVL.

In regard to this clonotype: One junction end does not reproduce the germline sequence, and a read error may be involved. The J gene is TRBJ2-1, the V gene TRBV3-1; TRBD2 aligns across 8 bases. Germline loops: CDR1 LGHDT, CDR2 YNNKEL (reference sequence). The CDR3 runs 12 residues. CDR3: CASSRQSGGWLF. DNA of the CDR3: TGTGCCAGCAGCCGGCAAAGCGGGGGCTGGTTATTC.